This T cell receptor beta chain derives from a study of blood T cells in healthy people across ages. At the level of the study: About one barcoded beta molecule per two T cells was captured by template switching. Findings and caveats of the study: PBMCs left unsorted prevented a conclusive naive versus antigen-experienced comparison.

Those donating, healthy Caucasian individuals from Russia, were aged about 6 to 100. Peripheral blood was drawn, approximately 9.7 milliliters per donor. The germline CDR1 and CDR2 sequences are LGHDT and YNNKEL (reference sequence). V dropped 1 base and J dropped 3; count of bases not matched to a gene: 5. This CDR3 spans 16 amino acids. With a J-beta primer mix and a sample-barcoded 5' primer, a second PCR ran roughly 6 to 11 cycles. A single record per CDR3 protein comes from TCRdb applying MiXCR to the 5' RACE reads. The repertoire includes about 730,000 distinct CDR3 sequences, 35% to 45% of them detected once, and around 20% sits in the top ten. Of note for this clonotype: No antigen is known for it.

The sequenced sample consisted of blood. This TCR was sampled from a woman in her sixties in good health. The chain employs TRBV3-1 and TRBJ2-1; 8 bases are shared with TRBD2. CDR3 sequence: CASSQAGRAFYNEQFF. CDR3 in DNA: TGTGCCAGCAGCCAAGCCGGGAGGGCCTTCTACAATGAGCAGTTCTTC.